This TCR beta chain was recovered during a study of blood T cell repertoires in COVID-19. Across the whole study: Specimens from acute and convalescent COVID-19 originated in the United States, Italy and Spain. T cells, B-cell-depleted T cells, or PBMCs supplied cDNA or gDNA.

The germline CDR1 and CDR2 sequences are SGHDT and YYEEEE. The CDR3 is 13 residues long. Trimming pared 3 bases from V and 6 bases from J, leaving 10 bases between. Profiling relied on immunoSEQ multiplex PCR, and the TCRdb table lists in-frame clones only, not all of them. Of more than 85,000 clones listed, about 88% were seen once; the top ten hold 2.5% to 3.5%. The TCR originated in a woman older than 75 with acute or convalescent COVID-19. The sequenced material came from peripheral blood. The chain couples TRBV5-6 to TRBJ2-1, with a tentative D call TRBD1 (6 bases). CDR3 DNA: TGTGCCAGCAGCTATCACAGGGCCAATGAGCAGTTCTTC. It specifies CASSYHRANEQFF.